This T cell receptor (beta chain) stems from a study of T-cell memory formation after mild COVID-19. The germline gives CDR1 MNHEY, CDR2 SMNVEV (reference sequence). The V and J ends lost 5 bases and 8 bases, in that order; junction bases with no gene match: 5. The CDR3 contains 14 residues. TCRdb processed the 5' RACE reads anew with MiXCR; each CDR3 protein has one entry. In the table there are hundreds of thousands of distinct CDR3 sequences, more than 15% of which are singletons. The chain carries TRBV27 and TRBJ2-1; 11 positions agree with TRBD1. The clonotype comes from a man between 18 and 29 years old who had mild COVID-19 (a few samples of this study predate the infection). Cell type and time point are not known. The sample consisted of PBMCs or a T cell subset sorted from them (not recorded which). CDR3 nucleotides: TGTGCCAGCAGTCCCGGACAGGGGGCCTATGAGCAGTTCTTC. It is translated as CASSPGQGAYEQFF.